The T cell receptor (beta chain) under discussion was sequenced for a study of post-analysis software for immune sequencing data. Study-wide points: Samples sharing a preparation batch grouped tightly together when assessed by F measure. For normalized Chao1 diversity, multiple sclerosis patients scored significantly lower than controls did.

This clonotype was observed a few times. What it recognizes is unknown. Unique molecular identifiers were built into the TCR beta cDNA libraries. With about 0.95 to 11 million T cells as the source, about half a million cDNA molecules resulted. One entry per CDR3 protein results from TCRdb running MiXCR on the PCR reads. The sample has roughly 800,000 distinct CDR3 sequences, 25% to 30% seen once. Source material: blood. The clonotype was recovered from a girl aged 5 to 17 with multiple sclerosis.

The CDR3 DNA is TGTGCCACCAGCCGGGAAACAGCGACCAAAAACATTCAGTACTTC. Residues: CATSRETATKNIQYF. The chain carries TRBV15 and TRBJ2-4; D is possibly TRBD2 (5 bases). Germline CDR1 reads LNHNV; CDR2 reads YYDKDF (reference sequence). Trimming shortened V by 5 bases and J by 2 bases, and 13 bases separated the two germline ends. The CDR3 sequence is 15 residues long.